This passage covers 22 T cell receptor beta chains from one sample sequenced in a study of blood T cell repertoires in COVID-19. The table came from immunoSEQ multiplex PCR; TCRdb's copy has only in-frame clones and leaves some out. This table has 100,000 to 150,000 clones, around four fifths appearing once. The specimen sequenced was peripheral blood. The receptors were gathered from a human donor in a cohort sampled during active COVID-19.

This sequence joins TRBV19 and TRBJ2-2; 9 positions match TRBD1. Germline CDR1 and CDR2: LNHDA and SQIVND (reference sequence). The CDR3 length is 15 residues. Trimming removed 7 bases from V and 4 bases from J; junction bases left unmatched: 7. The CDR3 bases are TGTGCCAGTACTCTACAGGGGGCGCGCACCGGGGAGCTGTTTTTT. Encoded protein: CASTLQGARTGELFF.

The J gene is TRBJ2-5, the V gene TRBV10-3, with 9 bases matching TRBD1. The V gene end was trimmed by 0 bases and the J gene end by 5 bases; junction bases not matched to a gene: 7. The CDR3 covers 16 residues. Germline-derived CDR1 and CDR2 are ENHRY and SYGVKD. Written as DNA, the CDR3 is TGTGCCATCAGTGAGTCAGGAGGGACAGGGAGGGAGACCCAGTACTTC. Translated, it gives CAISESGGTGRETQYF.

V is TRBV3-1 (or the pseudogene TRBV3-2) and J is TRBJ2-3; tentatively, D is TRBD2 (6 bases). CDR1 and CDR2 (germline): LGHDT, YNNKEL (reference sequence). V lost 1 base and J lost 4, with 9 bases in between. The CDR3 loop spans 14 amino acids. The CDR3 nucleotides are TGTGCCAGCAGCCAAGGCGGGGCGGCAGATACGCAGTATTTT. Protein product: CASSQGGAADTQYF.

This chain connects TRBV11-2 to TRBJ1-3; perhaps TRBD1 as D (5 bases). In germline, CDR1 is SGHAT, CDR2 FQNNGV. The CDR3 is 18 residues long. Between the trimmed V and J ends, which lost 3 bases and 0 bases, there was a span of 18 bases. As DNA, the CDR3 is TGTGCCAGCAGCTTGATTGGGTCCTCAGGGTACTCTGGAAACACCATATATTTT. This encodes CASSLIGSSGYSGNTIYF.

This chain links TRBV7-9 with TRBJ1-1; the match to TRBD1 covers 7 bases. The J segment lost 4 bases and the V segment lost 5 bases, leaving 7 bases of the junction unmatched. The CDR3 runs 14 residues. Germline CDR1 is SEHNR and CDR2 is FQNEAQ (reference sequence). The CDR3 DNA is TGTGCCAGCAGCCCACAGGGGTTGACCACTGAAGCTTTCTTT. Its protein is CASSPQGLTTEAFF.

This clone was detected once. This chain uses TRBV5-8 with TRBJ1-5, with 7 bases identical to TRBD1. CDR1 SGHTS and CDR2 YDEGEE come from the germline V gene. V gave up 1 base and J gave up 2 bases; unmatched junction bases: 3. This CDR3 is 15 amino acids long. CDR3 nucleotides: TGTGCCAGCAGCTTGATAACAGGGGGCAATCAGCCCCAGCATTTT. Amino acids: CASSLITGGNQPQHF. The whole variable domain, filled in from reference TRBV5-8 and TRBJ1-5, reads EAGVTQSPTHLIKTRGQQATLRCSPISGHTSVYWYQQALGLGLQFLLWYDEGEERNRGNFPPRFSGRQFPNYSSELNVNALELEDSALYLCASSLITGGNQPQHFGDGTRLSIL.

The chain carries TRBV5-6 and TRBJ1-1, with D perhaps matching TRBD1 (5 bases). V lost 3 bases and J 4 bases, leaving 10 bases between the germline ends. The CDR3 is made up of 13 amino acids. Germline V gives CDR1 SGHDT, CDR2 YYEEEE. CDR3 sequence reads: CASSSVGGTEAFF. CDR3 DNA: TGTGCCAGCAGCTCTGTGGGGGGCACTGAAGCTTTCTTT.

This clone was detected only once. The chain links TRBV27 to TRBJ2-7, with D possibly TRBD1 on 5 matching bases. V was shortened by 4 bases and J by 3 bases, with 16 bases between the two germline ends. CDR3 size: 15 residues. CDR1 is MNHEY, CDR2 SMNVEV, per germline (reference sequence). The CDR3 nucleotides are TGTGCCAGCAGTTCAGGGTTAGGGGAAGACTACGAGCAGTACTTC. Residues: CASSSGLGEDYEQYF.

J is TRBJ2-3 and V is TRBV24-1, with TRBD2 matching 10 bases. Germline-derived CDR1 and CDR2 are KGHDR and SFDVKD. The V and J ends lost 7 bases and 4 bases, in that order; junction bases with no gene match: 4. The CDR3 length is 14 residues. The CDR3 here is CATRSGTSADTQYF. The CDR3 region has the DNA TGTGCCACCAGATCCGGGACTAGCGCAGATACGCAGTATTTT.

This sequence joins TRBV19 and TRBJ1-5; D call uncertain. V lost 0 bases and J 2 bases, leaving 8 bases between the germline ends. CDR1 LNHDA and CDR2 SQIVND come from the germline V gene (reference sequence). This CDR3 comprises 15 residues. The CDR3 DNA is TGTGCCAGTAGTATAGAGCCAGGTCGCAATCAGCCCCAGCATTTT. Amino acids: CASSIEPGRNQPQHF.

This chain joins TRBV29-1 and TRBJ1-1, with 7 bases lining up with TRBD1. Germline V CDR1 and CDR2: SQVTM, ANQGSEA. There are 12 residues in the CDR3. In DNA, the CDR3 is TGCGCCGCAGGGGGTTGGAACACTGAAGCTTTCTTT. Its translation is CAAGGWNTEAFF.

The CDR3 coding sequence is TGCGCCAGCAGCCGGAGATCCCAACTAGCGGGGGGTGATACGCAGTATTTT. Translating it yields CASSRRSQLAGGDTQYF. The chain is built from TRBV5-1 and TRBJ2-3, with TRBD2 identical over 12 bases. After removal of 4 bases from V and 6 bases from J, the junction contained 12 bases not matched to a gene. This CDR3 comprises 17 residues. The V gene's germline CDR1 is SGHRS and CDR2 YFSETQ.

Only one count was recorded for this clone. At one end the junction does not follow the germline gene, possibly because of a read error. This chain joins TRBV7-7 and TRBJ2-3; possible D gene TRBD2, 7 bases. This CDR3 region has 17 residues. Germline V CDR1 and CDR2: SSHAT, FNYEAQ (reference sequence). CDR3 amino acids: CASSSGLRGASTDTQYF. CDR3 sequence (DNA): TGTGCTAGCAGCTCAGGACTACGGGGGGCTAGCACAGATACGCAGTATTTT.

The V and J genes are TRBV6-1 and TRBJ2-2, with a tentative D call TRBD2 (7 bases). Germline V CDR1 and CDR2: MNHNS, SASEGT. The CDR3 contains 15 residues. The V gene lost 0 bases and the J gene lost 7 bases, with 12 bases spanning the gap. The CDR3 DNA follows: TGTGCCAGCAGTGAAGCGGGGGGCGGGGGCGGGGAGCTGTTTTTT. This sequence encodes CASSEAGGGGGELFF.

This sequence joins TRBV5-1 and TRBJ2-5, with D maybe TRBD1 (6 bases). Germline CDR1 is SGHRS and CDR2 is YFSETQ. Trimming took 4 bases from V and 4 from J, leaving 11 bases between them. This CDR3 region has 13 residues. CDR3 amino acids: CASSEQGRETQYF. In nucleotides, the CDR3 is TGCGCCAGCAGCGAACAGGGTCGAGAGACCCAGTACTTC.

CDR3 bases: TGTGCCAGCAGTGGCCAACTCCAGATGACAGGGGAAGGGCAGTTCTTC. Its translation: CASSGQLQMTGEGQFF. V is TRBV6-1 and J is TRBJ2-1, with 8 bases lining up with TRBD1. Germline loops: CDR1 MNHNS, CDR2 SASEGT. This CDR3 is 16 amino acids long. Unmatched junction bases numbered 17, after V lost 4 bases and J lost 12 bases.

J is TRBJ1-3 and V is TRBV21-1. TRBV21-1 is recorded as a pseudogene. This CDR3 is built from 16 residues. The CDR3 reads CASPKTNGLSGNTIYF. The CDR3, as DNA: TGTGCCAGCCCAAAGACTAATGGCCTCTCTGGAAACACCATATATTTT.

The V gene is TRBV9, the J gene TRBJ1-3; no firm D call. Deletions cut 0 bases from V and 0 bases from J, with 7 bases between. The length of the CDR3 is 15 residues. Germline assignment: CDR1 SGDLS and CDR2 YYNGEE. The DNA for the CDR3 is TGTGCCAGCAGCGTAGAGATACACTCTGGAAACACCATATATTTT. This codes for CASSVEIHSGNTIYF.

The sample holds a few counts of this clone. The chain couples TRBV19 to TRBJ2-3, with D uncertain. The CDR3 sequence is 12 residues long. CDR1 LNHDA and CDR2 SQIVND come from the germline V gene (reference sequence). V lost 6 bases, J lost 2 bases, and 6 bases lay in between. This CDR3 is CASSTDTDTQYF. CDR3 sequence (DNA): TGTGCCAGTAGCACAGACACAGATACGCAGTATTTT.

J is TRBJ2-2 and V is TRBV6-6, with D possibly matching TRBD1 (6 bases). Germline-derived CDR1 and CDR2 are MNHNY and SVGAGI (reference sequence). The CDR3 has 16 amino acids. V lost 9 bases to trimming and J lost 2 bases, with 19 bases between them. The CDR3 DNA follows: TGTGCCAGTCAGGGGTGGAGCGGAGCAAACACCGGGGAGCTGTTTTTT. Translated, it gives CASQGWSGANTGELFF.

The chain carries TRBV9 and TRBJ1-2, with 7 bases matching TRBD1. The CDR3 consists of 15 residues. The trim removed 0 bases at V and 2 bases at J, leaving 4 bases unmatched. The germline V gene has CDR1 SGDLS and CDR2 YYNGEE. The CDR3 spells CASSVGPGGNYGYTF. CDR3 nucleotides: TGTGCCAGCAGCGTAGGCCCAGGGGGGAACTATGGCTACACCTTC.

This clone has just a few counts. V usage is TRBV5-6 and J usage is TRBJ1-4, with D possibly matching TRBD1 (6 bases). This CDR3 comprises 15 residues. Trimming took off 1 base at V and 5 bases at J, with 12 bases between the two ends. Germline CDR1 is SGHDT and CDR2 is YYEEEE. The CDR3 DNA reads as TGTGCCAGCAGCTTGCTTGGACAGCTCAATGAAAAACTGTTTTTT. This sequence encodes CASSLLGQLNEKLFF.